This T cell receptor beta chain was documented in a study of metastatic and nonmetastatic thyroid tumors. Study-level information: Comparative analysis of repertoires was undertaken across blood and tumor or nodule tissue obtained from malignant and benign thyroid patients. General study points: Benign nodules reportedly had significantly lower TCR beta diversity than malignant thyroid tumors in blood and tumor.

Germline V gene lookup returns CDR1 SGDLS and CDR2 YYNGEE. Trimming took off 3 bases at V and 1 base at J, with 15 bases between the two ends. This CDR3 region has 16 residues. Each patient went into thyroid surgery without having received any treatment. In the authors' workflow: CDR3 differences across clinicopathological groups were used to build a distant-metastasis classifier for papillary thyroid cancer. Through MiXCR, TCRdb re-clonotyped the PCR reads. The V and J calls were determined by TCRdb, not by the authors. This sample has tens of thousands of clones, with roughly 13% found just once. In its sample, this clone was seen many times. What it recognizes is unknown.

This TCR derives from a female donor with papillary thyroid cancer or a benign thyroid nodule (not recorded which). Some clones in this sample may be carry-over from other donors' samples. The specimen was blood. The chain has TRBV9 and TRBJ2-3, with TRBD1 as a possible D gene (6 bases). CDR3 sequence (DNA): TGTGCCAGCAGCGCCTCAGGGGCTTCGGGCACAGATACGCAGTATTTT. Translation: CASSASGASGTDTQYF. The complete variable domain, with remaining parts taken from reference TRBV9 and TRBJ2-3, reads DSGVTQTPKHLITATGQRVTLRCSPRSGDLSVYWYQQSLDQGLQFLIQYYNGEERAKGNILERFSAQQFPDLHSELNLSSLELGDSALYFCASSASGASGTDTQYFGPGTRLTVL.